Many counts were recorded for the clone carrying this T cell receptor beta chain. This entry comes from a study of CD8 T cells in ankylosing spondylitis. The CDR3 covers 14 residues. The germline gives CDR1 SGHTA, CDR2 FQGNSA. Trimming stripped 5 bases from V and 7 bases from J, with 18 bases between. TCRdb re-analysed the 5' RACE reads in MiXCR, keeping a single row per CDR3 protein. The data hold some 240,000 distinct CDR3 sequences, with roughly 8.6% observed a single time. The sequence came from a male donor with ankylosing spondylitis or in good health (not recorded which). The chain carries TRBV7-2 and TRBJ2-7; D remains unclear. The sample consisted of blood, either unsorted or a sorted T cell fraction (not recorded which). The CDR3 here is CASSLTLSTTEQYF. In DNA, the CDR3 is TGTGCCAGCAGCCTTACTTTGTCCACCACGGAGCAGTACTTC.